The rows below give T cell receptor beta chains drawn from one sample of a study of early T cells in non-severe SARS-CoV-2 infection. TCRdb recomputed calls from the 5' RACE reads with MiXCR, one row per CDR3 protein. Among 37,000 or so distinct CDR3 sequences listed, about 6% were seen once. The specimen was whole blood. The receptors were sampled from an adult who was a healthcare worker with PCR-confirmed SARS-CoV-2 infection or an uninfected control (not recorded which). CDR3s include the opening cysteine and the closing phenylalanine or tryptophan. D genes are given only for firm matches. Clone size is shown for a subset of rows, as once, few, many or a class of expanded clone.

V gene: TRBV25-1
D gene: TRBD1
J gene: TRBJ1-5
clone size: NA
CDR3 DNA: TGTGCCAGCCGCGAGACAGGGCTAAATCAGCCCCAGCATTTT
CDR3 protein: CASRETGLNQPQHF

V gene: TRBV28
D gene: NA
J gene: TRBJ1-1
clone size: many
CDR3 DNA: TGTGCCAGCAGTCCAGGGTATACAGCTTTCTTT
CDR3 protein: CASSPGYTAFF

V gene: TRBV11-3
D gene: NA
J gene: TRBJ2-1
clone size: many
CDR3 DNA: TGTGCCAGCAGCTTAGTGAGGGGGGATGAGCAGTTCTTC
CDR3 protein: CASSLVRGDEQFF

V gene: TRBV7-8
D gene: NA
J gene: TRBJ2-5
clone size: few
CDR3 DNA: TGTGCCAGCAGCTTAGAAGTGGGAACGACCCAGTACTTC
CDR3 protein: CASSLEVGTTQYF

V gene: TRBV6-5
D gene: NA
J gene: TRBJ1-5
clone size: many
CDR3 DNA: TGTGCCAGCAGTTACATCAGGGGTGGGCCCCAGCATTTT
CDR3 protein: CASSYIRGGPQHF

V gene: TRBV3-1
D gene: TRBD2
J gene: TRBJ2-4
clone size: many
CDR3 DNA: TGTGCCAGCAGCCGGGGAGGGCTAGCGGAGAAAAACATTCAGTACTTC
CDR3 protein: CASSRGGLAEKNIQYF

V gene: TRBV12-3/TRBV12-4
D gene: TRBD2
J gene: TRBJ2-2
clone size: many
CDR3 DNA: TGTGCCAGCAGTTCCGGGACTACCTACACCGGGGAGCTGTTTTTT
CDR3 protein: CASSSGTTYTGELFF

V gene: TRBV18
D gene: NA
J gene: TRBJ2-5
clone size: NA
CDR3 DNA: TGTGCCAGCTCCGGACAAGAGCAAGAGACCCAGTACTTC
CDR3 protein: CASSGQEQETQYF

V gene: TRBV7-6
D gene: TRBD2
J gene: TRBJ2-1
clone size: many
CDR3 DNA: TGTGCCAGCAGCTTAGGACTAGCGGGAGTTAATGAGCAGTTCTTC
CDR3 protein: CASSLGLAGVNEQFF

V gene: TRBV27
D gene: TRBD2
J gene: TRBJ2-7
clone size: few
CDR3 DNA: TGTGCCAGCAGTTTATCCTACCGGCCTAGCGGGAGGTACGAGCAGTACTTC
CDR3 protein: CASSLSYRPSGRYEQYF

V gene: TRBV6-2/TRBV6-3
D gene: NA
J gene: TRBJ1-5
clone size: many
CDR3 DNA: TGTGCCAGCCGGGACCCACAGGGGCCCCAGCATTTT
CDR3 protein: CASRDPQGPQHF

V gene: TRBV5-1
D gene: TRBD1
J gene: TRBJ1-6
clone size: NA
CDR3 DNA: TGCGCCAGCAGCGTACAGGGGGCGGCCAATTCACCCCTCCACTTT
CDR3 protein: CASSVQGAANSPLHF

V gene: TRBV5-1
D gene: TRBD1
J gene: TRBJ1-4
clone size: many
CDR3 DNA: TGCGCCAGCAGCCAGAGGGGGCAGGATAATGAAAAACTGTTTTTT
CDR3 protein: CASSQRGQDNEKLFF

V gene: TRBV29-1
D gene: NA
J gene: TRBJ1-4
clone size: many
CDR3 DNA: TGCAGCGCCCAAGAGAATGAAAAACTGTTTTTT
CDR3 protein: CSAQENEKLFF

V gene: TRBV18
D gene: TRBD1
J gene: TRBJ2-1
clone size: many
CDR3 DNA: TGTGCCAGCTCACGGACAGGGGGTAGGTCCAATGAGCAGTTCTTC
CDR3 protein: CASSRTGGRSNEQFF

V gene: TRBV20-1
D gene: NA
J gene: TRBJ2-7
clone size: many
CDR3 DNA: TGCAGTGCTAGAAGACAGGCCGAGCAGTACTTC
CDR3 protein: CSARRQAEQYF

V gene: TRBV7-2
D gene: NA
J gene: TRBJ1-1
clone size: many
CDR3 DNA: TGTGCCAGCGTAGCGTGGACGGGGAACACTGAAGCTTTCTTT
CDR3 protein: CASVAWTGNTEAFF

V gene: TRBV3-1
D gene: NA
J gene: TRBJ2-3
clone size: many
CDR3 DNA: TGTGCCAGCAGCCAATTAGGACCCGATACGCAGTATTTT
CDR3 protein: CASSQLGPDTQYF

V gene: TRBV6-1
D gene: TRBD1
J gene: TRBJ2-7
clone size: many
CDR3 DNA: TGTGCCAGCGGGCGGACAGGGGGCGAATACGAGCAGTACTTC
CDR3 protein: CASGRTGGEYEQYF

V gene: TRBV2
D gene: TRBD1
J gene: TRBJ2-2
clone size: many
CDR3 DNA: TGTGCCAGCAGTGGGGACAGGAAGAACACCGGGGAGCTGTTTTTT
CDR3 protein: CASSGDRKNTGELFF

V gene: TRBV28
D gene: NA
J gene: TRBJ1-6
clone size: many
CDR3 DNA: TGTGCCAGCGCCAGTACCGGGGGACAATACTATAATTCACCCCTCCACTTT
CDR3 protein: CASASTGGQYYNSPLHF

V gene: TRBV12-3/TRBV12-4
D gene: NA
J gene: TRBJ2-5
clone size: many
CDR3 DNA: TGTGCCAGCACCCCGACGGACTATCAAGAGACCCAGTACTTC
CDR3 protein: CASTPTDYQETQYF

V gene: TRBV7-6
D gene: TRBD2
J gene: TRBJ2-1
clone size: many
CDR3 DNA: TGTGCCAGCAGCCTTGGGGAAGCGGGAGGGTACAATGAGCAGTTCTTC
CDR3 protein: CASSLGEAGGYNEQFF

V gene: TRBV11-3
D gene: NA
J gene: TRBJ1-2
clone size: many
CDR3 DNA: TGTGCCAGCAGCTTAAATACAGCTAACTATGGCTACACCTTC
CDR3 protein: CASSLNTANYGYTF

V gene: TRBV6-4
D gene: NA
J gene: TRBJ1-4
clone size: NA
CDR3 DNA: TGTGCCAGCAGTCCTTCAGGGAGAGAGGAAAAACTGTTTTTT
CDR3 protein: CASSPSGREEKLFF

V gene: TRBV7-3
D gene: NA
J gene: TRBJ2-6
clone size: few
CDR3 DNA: TGTGCCAGCAGCCCAAGGGGGGCAGATGGGGCCAACGTCCTGACTTTC
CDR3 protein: CASSPRGADGANVLTF

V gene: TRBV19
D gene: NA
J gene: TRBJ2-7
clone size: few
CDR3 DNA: TGTGCCCGTTCCTACGAGCAGTACTTC
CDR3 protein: CARSYEQYF

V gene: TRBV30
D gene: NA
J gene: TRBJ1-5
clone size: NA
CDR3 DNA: TGTGCCTGGAGTGTGACAGAAAACAATCAGCCCCAGCATTTT
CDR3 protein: CAWSVTENNQPQHF

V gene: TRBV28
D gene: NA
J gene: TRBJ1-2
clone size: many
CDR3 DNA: TGTGCCAGCAGCACGGGGGTGAGGAACTATGGCTACACCTTC
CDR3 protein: CASSTGVRNYGYTF

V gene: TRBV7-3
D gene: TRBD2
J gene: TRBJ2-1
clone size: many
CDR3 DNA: TGTGCCAGCAGCCTCGGGACTAGCGGAGGGTTTGAGCAGTTCTTC
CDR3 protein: CASSLGTSGGFEQFF

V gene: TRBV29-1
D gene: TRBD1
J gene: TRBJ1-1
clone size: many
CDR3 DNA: TGCAGCGCCCAGGGGGTGTCGGCTGAAGCTTTCTTT
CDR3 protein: CSAQGVSAEAFF

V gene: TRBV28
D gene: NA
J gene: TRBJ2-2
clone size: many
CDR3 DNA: TGTGCCAGCAGCTTACTTCCCGGGGAGCTGTTTTTT
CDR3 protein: CASSLLPGELFF

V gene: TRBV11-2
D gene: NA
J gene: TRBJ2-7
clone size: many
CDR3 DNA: TGTGCCAGCAGCCCGCGGGTGGGGGCCTACGAGCAGTACTTC
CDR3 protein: CASSPRVGAYEQYF

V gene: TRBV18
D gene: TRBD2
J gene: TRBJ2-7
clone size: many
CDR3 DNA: TGTGCCAGCTCCCCCATCGGGGTAGCGGGATATCTTTCCGAGCAGTACTTC
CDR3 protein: CASSPIGVAGYLSEQYF

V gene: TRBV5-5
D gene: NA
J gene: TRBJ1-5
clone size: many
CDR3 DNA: TGTGCCAGCAGCTCCCAACGGACAGTACAGCCCCAGCATTTT
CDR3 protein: CASSSQRTVQPQHF

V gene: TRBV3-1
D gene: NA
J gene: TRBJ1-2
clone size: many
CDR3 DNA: TGTGCCAGCAGCCAGTCTAGGGTCCGACTGGACTACACCTTC
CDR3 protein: CASSQSRVRLDYTF

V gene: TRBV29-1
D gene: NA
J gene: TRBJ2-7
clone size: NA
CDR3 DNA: TGCAGCGTTGAAGGCATCGGCGAGCAGTACTTC
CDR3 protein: CSVEGIGEQYF

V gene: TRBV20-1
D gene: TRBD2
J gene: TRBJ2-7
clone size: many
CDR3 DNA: TGCAGTGCTAAGGCGGCGTCGGCGGGAGAGCCAGTAGTTGTTTACGAGCAGTACTTC
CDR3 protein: CSAKAASAGEPVVVYEQYF

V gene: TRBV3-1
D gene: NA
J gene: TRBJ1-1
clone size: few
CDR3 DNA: TGTGCCAGCAGCCAAGATTTAGGAAGCACTGAAGCTTTCTTT
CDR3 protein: CASSQDLGSTEAFF

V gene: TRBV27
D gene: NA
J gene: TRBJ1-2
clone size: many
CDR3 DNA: TGTGCCAGCAGTTTAATGGGTGGTGGTGGCTACACCTTC
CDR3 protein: CASSLMGGGGYTF

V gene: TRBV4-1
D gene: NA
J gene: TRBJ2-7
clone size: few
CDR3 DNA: TGCGCCAGCAGCCGGGTCAAAGGGTCGTACGAGCAGTACTTC
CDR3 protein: CASSRVKGSYEQYF

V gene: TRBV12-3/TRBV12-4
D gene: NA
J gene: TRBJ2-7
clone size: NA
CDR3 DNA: TGTGCCAGCAGTTCCCTCTCCCCGCCTCTCTCCGAGCAGTACTTC
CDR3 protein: CASSSLSPPLSEQYF

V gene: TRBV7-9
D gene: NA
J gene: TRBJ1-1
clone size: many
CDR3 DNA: TGTGCCAGCAGCTTAGGTTCGGGAGACACTGAAGCTTTCTTT
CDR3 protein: CASSLGSGDTEAFF

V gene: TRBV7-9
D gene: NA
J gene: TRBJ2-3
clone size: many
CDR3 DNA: TGTGCCAGCAGCTCCAAAGATACGCAGTATTTT
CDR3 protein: CASSSKDTQYF

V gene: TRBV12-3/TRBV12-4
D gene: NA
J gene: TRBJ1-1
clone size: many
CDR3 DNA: TGTGCCAGCCAAAGGTCGGGGGCGGTTAGGATGAACACTGAAGCTTTCTTT
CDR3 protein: CASQRSGAVRMNTEAFF

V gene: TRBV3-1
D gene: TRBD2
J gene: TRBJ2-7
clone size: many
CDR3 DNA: TGTGCCAGCAGCCAAGTATTGCCGGGAGGGGACGAGCAGTACTTC
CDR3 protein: CASSQVLPGGDEQYF

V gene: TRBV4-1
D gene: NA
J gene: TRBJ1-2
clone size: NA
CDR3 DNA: TGCGCCAGCAGCCAAGATAGGGCCAGGGCGCTAACTAACTATGGCTACACCTTC
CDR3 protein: CASSQDRARALTNYGYTF